Below are 15 T cell receptor beta chains sequenced from a single sample in a study of metastatic and nonmetastatic thyroid tumors (dated by TCRdb to 2018 to 2021). No patient had received any treatment before thyroid surgery. The library was built by means of PCR. This sample was sequenced with an Illumina HiSeq 4000. TCRdb passed the public sequencing reads through fastp at Q25 and MiXCR, retaining productive beta sequences. For this sample there are roughly 83,000 clones; about 15% appear just once. The top ten clones comprise 3.6% of the sample. The sequencing sample was made of blood. These receptors were collected from a female donor with papillary thyroid cancer or a benign thyroid nodule (not recorded which). Some clones in this sample may be carry-over from other donors' samples.

There are many counts of this clone. This chain connects TRBV9 to TRBJ2-1, with TRBD2 matching 7 bases. With 4 bases clipped from V and 6 bases from J, the junction kept 10 bases outside the gene matches. Germline V CDR1 and CDR2: SGDLS, YYNGEE. The CDR3 length is 15 residues. The CDR3 sequence is CASSFSGDGGNEQFF. The DNA for the CDR3 is TGTGCCAGCAGCTTCAGCGGGGACGGCGGCAATGAGCAGTTCTTC.

This clone has at least ten counts. Sequence at one end of the junction differs from germline and may be a read error. V is TRBV28 and J is TRBJ2-3, with a possible D match to TRBD1 (6 bases). This CDR3 has 11 amino acids. The V gene's germline CDR1 is MDHEN and CDR2 SYDVKM. This CDR3 reads CASSLERGKDF. CDR3 nucleotides: TGTGCCAGCAGTTTAGAGAGGGGGAAGGATTTT.

This clone was seen ten or more times. The gene calls are TRBV19 and TRBJ2-1; D remains ambiguous. The CDR3 loop spans 16 amino acids. Germline V gene sequence: CDR1 LNHDA, CDR2 SQIVND (reference sequence). V lost 0 bases, J lost 8 bases, and 17 bases lay in between. The CDR3 nucleotides read TGTGCCAGTAGTATAGATGCAGCCGTAGAATCCCATGAGCAGTTCTTC. It yields the protein CASSIDAAVESHEQFF.

V is TRBV28 and J is TRBJ2-7; D may correspond to TRBD1 or TRBD2 (5 bases each). CDR3 length: 14 amino acids. The V gene's germline CDR1 is MDHEN and CDR2 SYDVKM. V was trimmed by 6 bases and J by 4 bases, leaving 16 bases between them. DNA for the CDR3: TGTGCCAGCAGACCAAGTGGGGGTAGTTACGAGCAGTACTTC. It specifies CASRPSGGSYEQYF.

This clone was observed many times. The junction and the germline gene differ at one end; a read error may be behind it. The chain couples TRBV6-2 or TRBV6-3 to TRBJ1-1; D uncertain. Germline V lookup: CDR1 MNHEY, CDR2 SVGEGT. The CDR3 consists of 14 residues. The CDR3 loop reads CASSNSGPNTEAFF. The CDR3 coding sequence is TGTGCCAGCAGTAACTCCGGGCCGAACACTGAAGCTTTCTTT.

In this sample, this clone turned up many times. This chain uses TRBV11-3 with TRBJ2-3; 9 bases are shared with TRBD2. With V trimmed by 6 bases and J by 2 bases, 6 bases remained unmatched. CDR3 length: 15 residues. CDR1 is SGHNT, CDR2 YENEEA, per germline. For the CDR3, the DNA is TGTGCCAGCAGTGCGGGGGGGGGCCCCACAGATACGCAGTATTTT. Amino acids: CASSAGGGPTDTQYF.

This clone was seen repeatedly, ten times or more. V usage is TRBV29-1 and J usage is TRBJ2-5, with D possibly TRBD2 on 5 matching bases. The V and J ends lost 3 bases and 5 bases respectively, with 7 bases between them. The germline gives CDR1 SQVTM, CDR2 ANQGSEA. The CDR3 runs to 11 residues. The CDR3 loop is CSVDWRETQYF. CDR3 bases: TGCAGCGTTGACTGGAGGGAGACCCAGTACTTC.

This clone was detected many times. The chain couples TRBV12-3 or TRBV12-4 to TRBJ1-4; D not certain. This CDR3 spans 13 amino acids. Trimming took 3 bases from V and 3 from J, leaving 5 bases between them. This CDR3 is CASSFGSNEKLFF. The CDR3 DNA is TGTGCCAGCAGTTTTGGTTCTAATGAAAAACTGTTTTTT.

This clone has at least ten counts. DNA of the CDR3: TGTGCCAGCAGCCAAGATAGTCAGGGATTTTCCGAGCAGTACTTC. Translation: CASSQDSQGFSEQYF. V gene TRBV4-2 combines with J gene TRBJ2-7; the D gene is possibly TRBD1 (5 bases). Trimming shortened V by 0 bases and J by 6 bases, and 15 bases separated the two germline ends. Germline loops: CDR1 LGHNA, CDR2 YNFKEQ. This CDR3 is built from 15 residues.

Concerning this clone itself: Its ends do not fully match the called genes, so a read error is possible. The V and J genes are TRBV9 and TRBJ2-2; weak D call: TRBD2 (5 bases). This CDR3 region has 17 residues. The V gene's germline CDR1 is SGDLS and CDR2 YYNGEE. The CDR3 protein is CASSVRSGFPKTGELFF. The CDR3 DNA reads as TGTGCCAGCAGCGTTAGATCGGGGTTCCCGAAGACCGGGGAGCTGTTTTTT.

This clone was seen repeatedly, ten times or more. CDR3 in amino acids: CASSQGPGANSPLHF. In nucleotides, the CDR3 is TGTGCCAGCAGCCAAGGTCCCGGGGCAAATTCACCCCTCCACTTT. The gene calls are TRBV4-2 and TRBJ1-6; D possibly corresponds to TRBD1 (5 bases). Germline values: CDR1 LGHNA, CDR2 YNFKEQ. The CDR3 runs 15 residues. The V end lost 1 base, the J end lost 7 bases, and 11 bases lay between the germline ends.

In its sample, this clone was seen many times. The chain employs TRBV6-1 and TRBJ1-2; weak D call: TRBD1 (6 bases). The CDR3 loop spans 12 amino acids. V lost 7 bases and J lost 4, with 10 bases in between. From germline, CDR1 is MNHNS and CDR2 SASEGT. CDR3 DNA sequence: TGTGCCAGCAATCAGGGGATCTATGGCTACACCTTC. Its protein product is CASNQGIYGYTF.

This clone was detected ten times or more. Other DNA sequences of this sample code for an identical CDR3. The chain is built from TRBV11-2 and TRBJ1-6; tentatively, D is TRBD1 (6 bases). From germline, CDR1 is SGHAT and CDR2 FQNNGV. Trimming took off 4 bases at V and 14 bases at J, with 15 bases between the two ends. CDR3 length equals 13 residues. DNA of the CDR3: TGTGCCAGCAGCTCGGACAGTTTTGGATCCCTCCACTTT. Translation gives CASSSDSFGSLHF.

This clone has at least ten counts. CDR3 protein: CASSPGQGLGEAFF. The CDR3, as DNA: TGCGCCAGCAGCCCGGGACAGGGCTTGGGTGAAGCTTTCTTT. The rearrangement uses TRBV5-1 and TRBJ1-1; TRBD1 agrees at 9 bases. Looked up from germline, CDR1 is SGHRS and CDR2 is YFSETQ. V trimming: 4 bases; J trimming: 7 bases; junction bases outside the gene matches: 8. The CDR3 has 14 amino acids.

At least ten counts were recorded for this clone. The chain links TRBV5-1 to TRBJ2-3; 9 bases fit TRBD2. With V trimmed by 6 bases and J by 6 bases, 11 bases remained unmatched. The germline CDR1 and CDR2 sequences are SGHRS and YFSETQ. The CDR3 consists of 15 residues. CDR3: CASTPGSGGIDTQYF. Written as DNA, the CDR3 is TGCGCCAGCACCCCGGGAAGCGGGGGGATCGATACGCAGTATTTT.